The 21 T cell receptor beta chains in this list originate from one sample, sequenced in a study of precursors of human CD4 cytotoxic T cells. TCRdb itself ran the reads through MiXCR, one entry per CDR3 protein. The sample records about 300 distinct CDR3 sequences, 15% to 20% being singletons. Sorted CD4+ central memory, effector memory, IL-7R-high TEMRA and IL-7R-negative TEMRA cells underwent bulk UMI sequencing. The specimen sequenced was memory CD4+ T cells from blood (PBMCs). The receptors come from a human donor in good health.

Within the sample, this clonotype is large. CDR3 region: CASSLGATRWETQYF. The DNA for the CDR3 is TGTGCCAGCAGCTTAGGGGCTACCCGGTGGGAGACCCAGTACTTC. The chain carries TRBV7-9 and TRBJ2-5; the D is unclear. V gave up 1 base and J gave up 5 bases, with 14 bases separating them. The CDR3 is made up of 15 amino acids. Looked up from germline, CDR1 is SEHNR and CDR2 is FQNEAQ (reference sequence).

The chain links TRBV7-6 to TRBJ2-7, with 7 bases fitting TRBD1. The ends lost 6 bases at V and 0 bases at J; junction bases unmatched: 17. The CDR3 spans 18 residues. The germline CDR1 and CDR2 sequences are SGHVS and FNYEAQ. CDR3 region: CASSLVTGDNAGSYEQYF. CDR3 sequence (DNA): TGTGCCAGCAGTCTGGTTACAGGGGACAACGCTGGCTCCTACGAGCAGTACTTC.

By proportion, this clonotype is large (0.1 to 1%). The V call is TRBV5-4, the J call TRBJ2-3; D gene ambiguous. The CDR3 is 14 residues long. Germline V CDR1 and CDR2: SGHNT, YYREEE (reference sequence). V was shortened by 4 bases and J by 5 bases, with 14 bases between the two germline ends. For the CDR3, the DNA is TGTGCCAGCAGCCGTGTAGAGCTACAAGATACGCAGTATTTT. Translated, it gives CASSRVELQDTQYF.

The CDR3: CASSWDREGHEQYF. DNA of the CDR3: TGTGCCAGTAGCTGGGACAGGGAAGGCCACGAGCAGTACTTC. The rearrangement links TRBV19 to TRBJ2-7; 9 bases line up with TRBD1. The CDR3 has 14 residues. V shed 6 bases and J 5 bases; nucleotides not matched to a gene: 8. Germline V gene sequence: CDR1 LNHDA, CDR2 SQIVND (reference sequence).

This clonotype is termed large. This chain connects TRBV5-1 to TRBJ1-1; D gene unclear. CDR3 length: 13 residues. V shed 0 bases and J shed 10 bases, with 13 bases lying between them. CDR1 is SGHRS and CDR2 is YFSETQ in the germline V gene. As DNA, the CDR3 is TGCGCCAGCAGCTTGGTTCGGGAAACGGGAGCTTTCTTT. Translation: CASSLVRETGAFF.

This clonotype rates as large (0.1 to 1%). The V call is TRBV20-1, the J call TRBJ2-1; 10 bases match TRBD2. V dropped 5 bases and J dropped 6; count of bases not matched to a gene: 4. Germline V gene lookup returns CDR1 DFQATT and CDR2 SNEGSKA (reference sequence). This CDR3 region has 13 residues. CDR3 DNA sequence: TGCAGTGCTTACCGGACTAGCGGCAATGAGCAGTTCTTC. It specifies CSAYRTSGNEQFF.

In this sample, this clonotype is large. This chain uses TRBV3-1 with TRBJ2-7; D remains unclear. The CDR3 loop spans 18 amino acids. V was pared by 0 bases and J by 3 bases, with 21 bases between. Germline CDR1 is LGHDT and CDR2 is YNNKEL (reference sequence). DNA for the CDR3: TGTGCCAGCAGCCAAGATTGGCAGGAGTGGGCCACAGACTACGAGCAGTACTTC. The encoded protein is CASSQDWQEWATDYEQYF.

This clonotype ranks as large (0.1 to 1%). The chain carries TRBV6-5 and TRBJ2-3; the match to TRBD2 covers 9 bases. CDR3 length: 15 amino acids. J lost 6 bases, V lost 2 bases, and 6 bases had no gene match. Germline CDR1 MNHEY, CDR2 SVGAGI. This CDR3 is CASSYAGGPWDTQYF. In DNA form, the CDR3 reads TGTGCCAGCAGTTACGCGGGGGGGCCATGGGATACGCAGTATTTT.

This clonotype was counted between two and nine times. DNA for the CDR3: TGTGCCAGCAGCGTTAGGGGGCGCCGAGCCAAAAACATTCAGTACTTC. Its translation is CASSVRGRRAKNIQYF. The V and J genes are TRBV7-2 and TRBJ2-4; TRBD1 matches 7 bases. In germline, CDR1 is SGHTA, CDR2 FQGNSA. With V trimmed by 5 bases and J by 0 bases, 7 bases remained unmatched. The CDR3 covers 16 residues.

This clonotype was seen a handful of times. The V and J genes are TRBV20-1 and TRBJ1-5; D call uncertain. The germline V gene encodes CDR1 DFQATT and CDR2 SNEGSKA (reference sequence). V lost 0 bases and J 0 bases, leaving 6 bases between the germline ends. This CDR3 comprises 14 residues. As DNA, the CDR3 is TGCAGTGCTAGAGATGTGAATAGCAATCAGCCCCAGCATTTT. Translation gives CSARDVNSNQPQHF.

In its sample, this clonotype ranks as hyperexpanded (1% or more). V and J are TRBV11-2 and TRBJ2-2; D gene unclear. The V end lost 1 base, the J end lost 7 bases, and 10 bases lay between the germline ends. Germline assignment: CDR1 SGHAT and CDR2 FQNNGV. The CDR3 totals 14 residues. The CDR3 DNA reads as TGTGCCAGCAGCTTAGGCGGACCGGGCGGGGAGCTGTTTTTT. It specifies CASSLGGPGGELFF.

By sample fraction, this clonotype is large (0.1 to 1%). The rearrangement uses TRBV5-1 and TRBJ2-2; 7 nucleotides align to TRBD1. Germline V gene lookup returns CDR1 SGHRS and CDR2 YFSETQ. J was trimmed by 4 bases and V by 2 bases; bases with no gene match: 5. The CDR3 runs to 15 residues. The CDR3: CASSFPGQTTGELFF. Here the CDR3 DNA reads TGCGCCAGCAGCTTTCCGGGACAGACCACCGGGGAGCTGTTTTTT. Full variable domain (missing parts from reference TRBV5-1 and TRBJ2-2): KAGVTQTPRYLIKTRGQQVTLSCSPISGHRSVSWYQQTPGQGLQFLFEYFSETQRNKGNFPGRFSGRQFSNSRSEMNVSTLELGDSALYLCASSFPGQTTGELFFGEGSRLTVL.

This clonotype rates as large. The chain employs TRBV9 and TRBJ1-6; D is uncertain. Germline CDR1 and CDR2: SGDLS and YYNGEE. The V gene lost 3 bases and the J gene lost 6 bases, with 16 bases spanning the gap. The CDR3 is 16 residues long. The CDR3 loop is CASSAGNSFSNSPLHF. DNA for the CDR3: TGTGCCAGCAGCGCGGGAAACAGTTTTTCTAATTCACCCCTCCACTTT.

As concerns this clonotype: In this CDR3 the conserved last residue, phenylalanine or tryptophan, is missing, so a read error is likely. As DNA, the CDR3 is TGTGCCAGCAGTTACTCCCCCCGTAGCGGGGGGGCGGACACGCAGTATTAT. Translated, it gives CASSYSPRSGGADTQYY. The V call is TRBV6-5, the J call TRBJ2-3, with 11 bases matching TRBD2. J was trimmed by 9 bases and V by 0 bases; bases with no gene match: 11. This CDR3 contains 17 residues. Looked up from germline, CDR1 is MNHEY and CDR2 is SVGAGI.

By sample fraction, this clonotype is hyperexpanded. The chain is built from TRBV9 and TRBJ2-4; D might be TRBD1 (6 bases). The CDR3 totals 14 residues. Germline V lookup: CDR1 SGDLS, CDR2 YYNGEE. With 3 bases removed from V and 6 bases from J, the gap between germline ends came to 13 bases. The CDR3 sequence is CASSGGQNTNIQYF. CDR3 bases: TGTGCCAGCAGCGGAGGACAGAATACAAACATTCAGTACTTC.

This clonotype is large (0.1 to 1%) within its sample. CDR3 sequence reads: CASSDSMDRATGELFF. CDR3 nucleotide sequence: TGTGCCAGCAGTGACTCGATGGACAGGGCGACCGGGGAGCTGTTTTTT. The gene calls are TRBV6-4 and TRBJ2-2; 8 nucleotides line up with TRBD1. The CDR3 length is 16 residues. Germline V gene lookup returns CDR1 MRHNA and CDR2 SNTAGT. The V gene end was trimmed by 0 bases and the J gene end by 5 bases; junction bases not matched to a gene: 5.

The rearrangement links TRBV5-1 to TRBJ2-4; D is perhaps TRBD1 (5 bases). The CDR3 runs to 16 residues. The germline V gene has CDR1 SGHRS and CDR2 YFSETQ. Trimming shortened V by 1 base and J by 0 bases, and 11 bases separated the two germline ends. CDR3 bases: TGCGCCAGCAGCTTGAGACAGCCAGTAGCCAAAAACATTCAGTACTTC. It yields the protein CASSLRQPVAKNIQYF.

The V gene is TRBV7-8, the J gene TRBJ1-1, with D perhaps TRBD1 (5 bases). Trimming stripped 7 bases from V and 5 bases from J, with 14 bases between. Looked up from germline, CDR1 is SGHVS and CDR2 is FQNEAQ. CDR3 length: 13 amino acids. The CDR3 DNA reads as TGTGCCAGCACCCCAGGGTTGAGGACTGAAGCTTTCTTT. This translates into CASTPGLRTEAFF.

The genes are TRBV7-3 and TRBJ1-6, with D maybe TRBD1 (5 bases). Trimming stripped 5 bases from V and 5 bases from J, with 10 bases between. This CDR3 spans 14 amino acids. Germline CDR1 is SGHTA and CDR2 is FQGTGA. DNA for the CDR3: TGTGCCAGCAGCCGGGACGGAAATAATTCACCCCTCCACTTT. Its translation: CASSRDGNNSPLHF. The whole variable domain, remainder taken from reference TRBV7-3 and TRBJ1-6, is GAGVSQTPSNKVTEKGKYVELRCDPISGHTALYWYRQSLGQGPEFLIYFQGTGAADDSGLPNDRFFAVRPEGSVSTLKIQRTERGDSAVYLCASSRDGNNSPLHFGNGTRLTVT.

In its sample, this clonotype is large. V and J are TRBV24-1 and TRBJ2-2; D may be TRBD1 or TRBD2 (5 bases each). This CDR3 has 12 residues. Germline CDR1 KGHDR, CDR2 SFDVKD. Trimming pared 9 bases from V and 1 base from J, leaving 5 bases between. CDR3 in amino acids: CATGGNTGELFF. For the CDR3, the DNA is TGTGCCACCGGGGGGAACACCGGGGAGCTGTTTTTT.

This chain uses TRBV2 with TRBJ2-6; D unresolved. Germline assignment: CDR1 SNHLY and CDR2 FYNNEI. This CDR3 spans 15 amino acids. The germline V and J ends were trimmed by 1 base and 4 bases, with 8 bases remaining between them. The CDR3: CASSEERSGANVLTF. The CDR3 nucleotides are TGTGCCAGCAGTGAAGAAAGGTCCGGGGCCAACGTCCTGACTTTC.